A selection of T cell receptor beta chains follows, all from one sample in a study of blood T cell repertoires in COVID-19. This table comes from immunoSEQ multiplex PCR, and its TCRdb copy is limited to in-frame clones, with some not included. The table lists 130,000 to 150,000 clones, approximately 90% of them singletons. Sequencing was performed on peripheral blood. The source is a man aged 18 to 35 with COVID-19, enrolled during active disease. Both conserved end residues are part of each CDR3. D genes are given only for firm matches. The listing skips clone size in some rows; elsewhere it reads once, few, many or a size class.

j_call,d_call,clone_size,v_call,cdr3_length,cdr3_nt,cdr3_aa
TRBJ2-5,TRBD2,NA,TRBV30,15,TGTGCCTACGGGGTAGCGGGAGGGCCTAGGGAGACCCAGTACTTC,CAYGVAGGPRETQYF
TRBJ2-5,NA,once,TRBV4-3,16,TGCGCCAGCAGCCAAGATCTGGGAGAGGTACAAGAGACCCAGTACTTC,CASSQDLGEVQETQYF
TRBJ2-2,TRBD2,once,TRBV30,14,TGTGCCTCTAGCGGGAGGACGAACACCGGGGAGCTGTTTTTT,CASSGRTNTGELFF
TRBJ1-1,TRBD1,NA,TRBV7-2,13,TGTGCCAGCAGCTTAGTTACAGGGGCTGAAGCTTTCTTT,CASSLVTGAEAFF
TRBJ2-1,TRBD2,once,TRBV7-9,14,TGTGCCAGCAGCGGGACTAGCGAGTACAATGAGCAGTTCTTC,CASSGTSEYNEQFF
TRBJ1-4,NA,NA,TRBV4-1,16,TGCGCCAGCAGCCAAGAAAGGGGGAGGGCAGATGAAAAACTGCTTTTT,CASSQERGRADEKLLF
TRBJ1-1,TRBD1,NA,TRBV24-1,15,TGTGCCACCAGTGATTCGGGACAGGGGGGAGGTGAAGCTTTCTTT,CATSDSGQGGGEAFF
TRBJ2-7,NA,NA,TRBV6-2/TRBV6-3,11,TGTGCCAGCAGCCTATTTTACGAGCAGTACTTC,CASSLFYEQYF
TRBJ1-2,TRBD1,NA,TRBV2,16,TGTGCCAGCAGTGAAATCGCCTACGACAGGGACTATGGCTACACCTTC,CASSEIAYDRDYGYTF
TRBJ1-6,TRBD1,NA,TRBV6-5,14,TGTGCCAGCGGGTCCGGGACAGGGTATTCACCCCTCCACTTT,CASGSGTGYSPLHF
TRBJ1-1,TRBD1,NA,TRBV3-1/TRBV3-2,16,TGTGCCAGCAGCCCCTGGACAGGAAAAAAAGCAACGGAAGCTTTCTTT,CASSPWTGKKATEAFF
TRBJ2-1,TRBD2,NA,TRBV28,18,TGTGCCAGCAGTTTTAACGGGGCGGTAGCGGGAGACTACAATGAGCAGTTCTTC,CASSFNGAVAGDYNEQFF
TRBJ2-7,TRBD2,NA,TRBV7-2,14,TGTGCCAGCAGCTTAATTGGCGGGAGTGCCGAGCAGTACTTC,CASSLIGGSAEQYF
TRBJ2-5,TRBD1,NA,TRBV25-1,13,TGTGCCAGCAGCTCGACAGGGCGTGAGACCCAGTACTTC,CASSSTGRETQYF
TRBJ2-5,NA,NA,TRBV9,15,TGTGCCAGCAGCCTTACTGGGAGCGTTACGGAGACCCAGTACTTC,CASSLTGSVTETQYF
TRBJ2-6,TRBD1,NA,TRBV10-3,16,TGTGCCATCAGAGGGACAGGGGACTCTGGGGCCAACGTCCTGACTTTC,CAIRGTGDSGANVLTF
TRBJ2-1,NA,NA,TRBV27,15,TGTGCCACGAAAAGGAGTCTATTCTCCTACAATGAGCAGTTCTTC,CATKRSLFSYNEQFF
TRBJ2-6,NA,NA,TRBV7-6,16,TGTGCCAGCAGTGGAGGGTCTGTCTCTGGGGCCAACGTCCTGACTTTC,CASSGGSVSGANVLTF
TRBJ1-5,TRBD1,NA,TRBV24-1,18,TGTGCCACCAGTGATTTTAGGGACAGGGGCCCTCCGAATCAGCCCCAGCATTTT,CATSDFRDRGPPNQPQHF
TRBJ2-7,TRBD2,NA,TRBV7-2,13,TGTGCCAGCAGCTTTGGGCGGGAGGGCGAGCAGTACTTC,CASSFGREGEQYF
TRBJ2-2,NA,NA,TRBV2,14,TGTGCCAGCAGTGACGGAATAGCGACCGGGGAGCTGTTTTTT,CASSDGIATGELFF
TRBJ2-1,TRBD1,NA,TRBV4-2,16,TGTGCCAGCAGCCTCTCCGGGACAGGGGGTTCAGATGAGCAGTTCTTC,CASSLSGTGGSDEQFF
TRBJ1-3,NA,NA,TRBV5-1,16,TGCGCCAGCAGCTTACAGGCGGGAGTCTCTGGAAACACCATATATTTT,CASSLQAGVSGNTIYF
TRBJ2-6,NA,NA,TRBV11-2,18,TGTGCCAGCAGCTACGGACACATCCTAAGCTCTGGGGCCAACGTCCTGACTTTC,CASSYGHILSSGANVLTF
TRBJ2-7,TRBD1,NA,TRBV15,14,TGTGCCACCGTAGATGGACAGGGGTTCGACGAGCAGTACTTC,CATVDGQGFDEQYF
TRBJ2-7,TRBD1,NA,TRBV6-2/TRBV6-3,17,TGTGCCAGCAGCCTCTGGTGGGACAGGGGTTTCAAGTACGAGCAGTACTTC,CASSLWWDRGFKYEQYF
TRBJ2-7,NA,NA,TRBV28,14,TGTGCCAGCAGTCCTCCGGGACACCCCTACGAGCAGTACTTC,CASSPPGHPYEQYF
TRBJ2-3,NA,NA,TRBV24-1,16,TGTGCCACCAGTGGTACCGGGACACCTAGGTTGGATACGCAGTATTTT,CATSGTGTPRLDTQYF
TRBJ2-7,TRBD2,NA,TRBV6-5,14,TGTGCCACCGCGGGACTAGCGGGGACCTACGAGCAGTACTTC,CATAGLAGTYEQYF
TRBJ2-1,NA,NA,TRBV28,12,TGTGCCAGCAGTTTGGGCGACAATGAGCAGTTCTTC,CASSLGDNEQFF
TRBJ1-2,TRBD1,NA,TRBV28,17,TGTGCCAGCAGTCTACGTATGAGGGACAGGGGGCTCTCTGGCTACACCTTC,CASSLRMRDRGLSGYTF
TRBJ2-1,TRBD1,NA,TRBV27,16,TGTGCCAGCAGTGGACAGGGGGTCCCCTACTACAATGAGCAGTTCTTC,CASSGQGVPYYNEQFF
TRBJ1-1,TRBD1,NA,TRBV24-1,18,TGTGCCACCAGTGATTTGCTCAACCGGGACAGTCTTCACACTGAAGCTTTCTTT,CATSDLLNRDSLHTEAFF
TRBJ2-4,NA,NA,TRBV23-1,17,TGCGCCAGCAGTCAGGGTACCTACAGGGCTGGGAAAAACATTCAGTACTTC,CASSQGTYRAGKNIQYF
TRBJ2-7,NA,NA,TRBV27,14,TGTGCCAGCAGTTTGGGCAGGGGGGCCTACGAGCAGTACTTC,CASSLGRGAYEQYF
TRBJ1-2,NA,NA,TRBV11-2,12,TGTGCCAGCAGCCAAAGCAGGACAACGATCACCTTC,CASSQSRTTITF
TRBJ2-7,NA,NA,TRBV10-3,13,TGTGCCATCAGCCCGACAGGCTCCTACGAGCAGTACTTC,CAISPTGSYEQYF
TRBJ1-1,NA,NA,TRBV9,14,TGTGCCAGCAGCACCCTCCAGGGGAGGGATGAAGCTTTCTTT,CASSTLQGRDEAFF
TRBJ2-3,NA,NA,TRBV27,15,TGTGCCAGCAGTTTACCTCTCAGGCCAGCAGATACGCAGTATTTT,CASSLPLRPADTQYF
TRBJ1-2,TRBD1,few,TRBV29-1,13,TGCAGCGTTGGGCGACAGGGGGCGCGTGGCTACACCTTC,CSVGRQGARGYTF
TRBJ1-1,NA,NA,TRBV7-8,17,TGTGCCAGCAGCTTAGGGGGGCTTTGGGTGGCAAACACTGAAGCTTTCTTT,CASSLGGLWVANTEAFF
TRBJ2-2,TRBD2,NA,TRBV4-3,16,TGCGCCAGCAGCCAAGATAGCGGGGGAATCACCGGGGAGCTGTTTTTT,CASSQDSGGITGELFF
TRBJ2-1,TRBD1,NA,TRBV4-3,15,TGCGCCAGCAGCCAGTCACCGGGACAGACAAATGAGCAGTTCTTC,CASSQSPGQTNEQFF
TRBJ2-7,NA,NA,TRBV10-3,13,TGTGCCATCAGTGGGAGGAACGTTTACGAGCAGTACTTC,CAISGRNVYEQYF
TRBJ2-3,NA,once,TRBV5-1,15,TGCGCCAGCAGCTCGCGTCTAGCGCGCACAGATACGCAGTATTTT,CASSSRLARTDTQYF
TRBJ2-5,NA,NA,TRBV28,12,TGTGCCAGCAGCACTGCGTGGCAGCGAGGCTACTTC,CASSTAWQRGYF
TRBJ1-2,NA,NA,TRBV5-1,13,TGCGCCAGCAGCTTTTCTGAGGGAGATGGCTACACCTTC,CASSFSEGDGYTF
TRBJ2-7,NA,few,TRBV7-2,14,TGTGCCAGCAGTTATACGGGTCCTAGGGAGGAGCAGTACTTC,CASSYTGPREEQYF
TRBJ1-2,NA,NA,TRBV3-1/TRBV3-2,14,TGTGCCAGCAGCCAAGCGGGAGCAAACTATGGCTACACCTTC,CASSQAGANYGYTF
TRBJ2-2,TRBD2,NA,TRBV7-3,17,TGTGCCAGCAGCCCGACTAGCGGGAGGTCAGGGACCGGGGAGCTGTTTTTT,CASSPTSGRSGTGELFF
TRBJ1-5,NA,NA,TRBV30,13,TGTGCCTGGAGTTCGGCTAGGGGACAGCCCCAGCATTTT,CAWSSARGQPQHF
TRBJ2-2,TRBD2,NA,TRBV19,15,TGTGCCAGTAGTAAGCGGGAGTTGGGCACCGGGGAGCTGTTTTTT,CASSKRELGTGELFF
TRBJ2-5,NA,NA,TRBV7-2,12,TGTGCCAGCAGCTTAGGGCGGGAGACCCAGTACTTC,CASSLGRETQYF
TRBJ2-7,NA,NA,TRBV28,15,TGTGCCAGCAGTCCTTTAGTAGGAGGCTCCTACGAGCAGTACTTC,CASSPLVGGSYEQYF
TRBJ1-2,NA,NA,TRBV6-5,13,TGTGCCAGCAGCCCGGGTCCCCACTATGGCTACACCTTC,CASSPGPHYGYTF
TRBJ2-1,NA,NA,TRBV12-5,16,TGTGCTAGTGGTTTGGCCGGGTATCGGGGGTACAATGAGCAGTTCTTC,CASGLAGYRGYNEQFF
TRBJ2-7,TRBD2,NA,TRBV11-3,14,TGTGCCAGCAGCCAGAGCGGGAGGGCCTACGAGCAGTACTTC,CASSQSGRAYEQYF
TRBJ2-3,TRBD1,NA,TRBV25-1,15,TGTGCCAGCAGTGCCGGGACAGGGCACACAGATACGCAGTATTTT,CASSAGTGHTDTQYF